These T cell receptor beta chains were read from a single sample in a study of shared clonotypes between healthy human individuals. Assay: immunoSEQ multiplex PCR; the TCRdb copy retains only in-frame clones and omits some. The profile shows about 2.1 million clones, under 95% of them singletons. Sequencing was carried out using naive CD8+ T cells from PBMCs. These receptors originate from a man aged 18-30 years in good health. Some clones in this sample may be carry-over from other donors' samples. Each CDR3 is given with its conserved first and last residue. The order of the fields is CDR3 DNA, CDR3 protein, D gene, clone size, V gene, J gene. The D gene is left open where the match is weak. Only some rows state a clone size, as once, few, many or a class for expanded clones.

DNA: TGTGCCAGCAGCCAGGGACAGGGGGCGATCTATGGCTACACCTTC
CDR3: CASSQGQGAIYGYTF
D: TRBD1
size: .
V: TRBV7-9
J: TRBJ1-2

DNA: TGTGCCAGCAGCTGGGACGGGCGCTACACCTTC
CDR3: CASSWDGRYTF
D: .
size: .
V: TRBV7-8
J: TRBJ1-2

DNA: TGCGCCAGCAGCCAAGATTGGAGCTTAAGTGAAAAACTGTTTTTT
CDR3: CASSQDWSLSEKLFF
D: .
size: .
V: TRBV4-3
J: TRBJ1-4

DNA: TGTGCCAGCAGCTCCAAAGGGGGCGGGATGAACACTGAAGCTTTCTTT
CDR3: CASSSKGGGMNTEAFF
D: TRBD1
size: .
V: TRBV7-9
J: TRBJ1-1

DNA: TGTGCCAGTAGTCCAGCAGGGAAGAACACTGAAGCTTTCTTT
CDR3: CASSPAGKNTEAFF
D: .
size: .
V: TRBV19
J: TRBJ1-1

DNA: TGTGCCAGCAGCGTCGCAGATCAGCCCCAGCATTTT
CDR3: CASSVADQPQHF
D: .
size: .
V: TRBV9
J: TRBJ1-5

DNA: TGCAGCGCACGGGACAGGGGGAACTATGGCTACACCTTC
CDR3: CSARDRGNYGYTF
D: TRBD1
size: .
V: TRBV29-1
J: TRBJ1-2

DNA: TGCGCCAGCAGCCAAGATGTGTGGGGTGCGAGTAACACTGAAGCTTTCTTT
CDR3: CASSQDVWGASNTEAFF
D: .
size: .
V: TRBV4-3
J: TRBJ1-1

DNA: TGCGCCAGCAGCCAAGTCCCAGGGGGGGACATTCAGTACTTC
CDR3: CASSQVPGGDIQYF
D: .
size: .
V: TRBV4-3
J: TRBJ2-4

DNA: TGTGCCAGCAGCACAGGGGAATGGAGTAGAGATACGCAGTATTTT
CDR3: CASSTGEWSRDTQYF
D: TRBD1
size: .
V: TRBV9
J: TRBJ2-3

DNA: TGTGCCAGCAGCTCAGACCAGGACCTCTACGAGCAGTACTTC
CDR3: CASSSDQDLYEQYF
D: .
size: .
V: TRBV13
J: TRBJ2-7

DNA: TGCACCAGCAGCCTAAGCTACCAAAAACGGCTAGCGGGAGTAGGCTACGAGCAGTACTTC
CDR3: CTSSLSYQKRLAGVGYEQYF
D: .
size: .
V: TRBV1
J: TRBJ2-7

DNA: TGCGCCAGCAGTGGCTACGAGCAGTACTTC
CDR3: CASSGYEQYF
D: .
size: .
V: TRBV10-2
J: TRBJ2-7

DNA: TGTGCCAGCAGCGTCGGGAGGCCGGGGGACATTCAGTACTTC
CDR3: CASSVGRPGDIQYF
D: TRBD2
size: .
V: TRBV9
J: TRBJ2-4

DNA: TGTGCCAGCAGTTTCTCGGCCAAAAACATTCAGTACTTC
CDR3: CASSFSAKNIQYF
D: .
size: once
V: TRBV27
J: TRBJ2-4

DNA: TGCAGCGTGAGACTAGCGGGAGGCCCCTACGAGCAGTACTTC
CDR3: CSVRLAGGPYEQYF
D: TRBD2
size: once
V: TRBV29-1
J: TRBJ2-7

DNA: TGTGCCAGCAGCCACAGCTCCTACGAGCAGTACTTC
CDR3: CASSHSSYEQYF
D: .
size: .
V: TRBV5-5
J: TRBJ2-7

DNA: TGCGCCAGCAGCCAAATCAGAGCTGGAGGCTCCTACAATGAGCAGTTCTTC
CDR3: CASSQIRAGGSYNEQFF
D: .
size: .
V: TRBV4-3
J: TRBJ2-1

DNA: TGTGCCAGCAGCTTGGGGACAGGGAACACCGGGGAGCTGTTTTTT
CDR3: CASSLGTGNTGELFF
D: TRBD1
size: .
V: TRBV7-6
J: TRBJ2-2

DNA: TGTGCCAGCAGTTTTCGACAGGGCAATCAGCCCCAGCATTTT
CDR3: CASSFRQGNQPQHF
D: .
size: .
V: TRBV5-8
J: TRBJ1-5

DNA: TGCAGTGCTTTTAAGGGTGGCGGCTACACCTTC
CDR3: CSAFKGGGYTF
D: .
size: .
V: TRBV20-1
J: TRBJ1-2

DNA: TGTGCCAGCAGCGTATTGGGCAATCCGAACACCGGGGAGCTGTTTTTT
CDR3: CASSVLGNPNTGELFF
D: .
size: .
V: TRBV9
J: TRBJ2-2

DNA: TGTGCCAGCAGTGAGTGGAGTGGGGACTTCGGCTACACCTTC
CDR3: CASSEWSGDFGYTF
D: .
size: .
V: TRBV6-1
J: TRBJ1-2

DNA: TGTGCCAGCAGCTTAGTGGACAGGGGCTTAGAAAAACTGTTTTTT
CDR3: CASSLVDRGLEKLFF
D: TRBD1
size: .
V: TRBV7-9
J: TRBJ1-4

DNA: TGCGCCAGCAGACCTAGGACAGAAAGCTCCTACAATGAGCAGTTCTTC
CDR3: CASRPRTESSYNEQFF
D: .
size: .
V: TRBV5-1
J: TRBJ2-1

DNA: TGTGCCAGCAGCGTAGGCGGGAGTGTCTACGAGCAGTACTTC
CDR3: CASSVGGSVYEQYF
D: TRBD2
size: few
V: TRBV9
J: TRBJ2-7

DNA: TGTGCCAGCAGCCCCGACTTAAGCTCCTACAATGAGCAGTTCTTC
CDR3: CASSPDLSSYNEQFF
D: .
size: .
V: TRBV9
J: TRBJ2-1

DNA: TGTGCCAGCAGCAAGGGGACAGGGCAGTGGGAGACCCAGTACTTC
CDR3: CASSKGTGQWETQYF
D: TRBD1
size: .
V: TRBV11-2
J: TRBJ2-5

DNA: TGTGCCATCAGTGACCCGGGACAGACCCCTAGCTATGGCTACACCTTC
CDR3: CAISDPGQTPSYGYTF
D: TRBD1
size: .
V: TRBV10-3
J: TRBJ1-2

DNA: TGTGCCAGCAGCGTATCCCATAAGACGGGAGGTGGGGGGAATGAGCAGTTCTTC
CDR3: CASSVSHKTGGGGNEQFF
D: TRBD2
size: .
V: TRBV9
J: TRBJ2-1

DNA: TGTGCCAGCAGCTTTGGGCGGGACAGGGCTTCCTACGAGCAGTACTTC
CDR3: CASSFGRDRASYEQYF
D: TRBD1
size: .
V: TRBV5-4
J: TRBJ2-7

DNA: TGTGCCAGCCGTTTAACAGATACGCAGTATTTT
CDR3: CASRLTDTQYF
D: .
size: .
V: TRBV27
J: TRBJ2-3

DNA: TGCAGCGTTTGGGGGACAGACAACACCGGGGAGCTGTTTTTT
CDR3: CSVWGTDNTGELFF
D: TRBD1
size: .
V: TRBV29-1
J: TRBJ2-2

DNA: TGCGCCAGCAGCCCCCAGATGGGCAGGGCCTATGGCTACACCTTC
CDR3: CASSPQMGRAYGYTF
D: .
size: .
V: TRBV4-1
J: TRBJ1-2

DNA: TGTGCCAGCACTAATTCCCCCCGTGAAGGAGCCTACGAGCAGTACTTC
CDR3: CASTNSPREGAYEQYF
D: .
size: once
V: TRBV28
J: TRBJ2-7

DNA: TGTGCCAGCAATCAAGCGGGAGGTACAGATACGCAGTATTTT
CDR3: CASNQAGGTDTQYF
D: TRBD2
size: .
V: TRBV9
J: TRBJ2-3

DNA: TGCGCCAGCAGCCAAGATTCAGGGACTGGGGCCAACGTCCTGACTTTC
CDR3: CASSQDSGTGANVLTF
D: .
size: .
V: TRBV4-3
J: TRBJ2-6

DNA: TGTGCCAGCAGCCGGACAGGGGGCATTCTGAGGGACGGGGAGCTGTTTTTT
CDR3: CASSRTGGILRDGELFF
D: TRBD1
size: .
V: TRBV5-4
J: TRBJ2-2

DNA: TGCGCCAGCAGCAACCTACAGGGCCAAGAGACCCAGTACTTC
CDR3: CASSNLQGQETQYF
D: .
size: .
V: TRBV5-1
J: TRBJ2-5

DNA: TGTGCCAGCAGCACCGGCGTACCGGGGAAGGCTCCGAAGATTCCCTACGAGCAGTACTTC
CDR3: CASSTGVPGKAPKIPYEQYF
D: .
size: once
V: TRBV14
J: TRBJ2-7

DNA: TGTGCCAGCAGGGAAAACGGGACTAGCGGAGGGGAGACCCAGTACTTC
CDR3: CASRENGTSGGETQYF
D: TRBD2
size: .
V: TRBV7-9
J: TRBJ2-5

DNA: TGTGCCAGTAGTATTGGTACAGGGTACACCGGGGAGCTGTTTTTT
CDR3: CASSIGTGYTGELFF
D: .
size: .
V: TRBV19
J: TRBJ2-2

DNA: TGTGCCAGCAGCTTATACCCCCGGGCCACTGTAGGCACCGGGGAGCTGTTTTTT
CDR3: CASSLYPRATVGTGELFF
D: .
size: .
V: TRBV11-2
J: TRBJ2-2

DNA: TGTGCCAGCAGTTTGAGGGACGGGCGATTCTATGGCTACACCTTC
CDR3: CASSLRDGRFYGYTF
D: .
size: .
V: TRBV27
J: TRBJ1-2

DNA: TGTGCCAGCAGCTTAGGCGGGGGGGCCTTTGCCTACGAGCAGTACTTC
CDR3: CASSLGGGAFAYEQYF
D: TRBD2
size: .
V: TRBV7-9
J: TRBJ2-7

DNA: TGTGCCAGCAGCCCCTCTCTAGCGGGTACCCAGTACTTC
CDR3: CASSPSLAGTQYF
D: TRBD2
size: .
V: TRBV6-5
J: TRBJ2-5

DNA: TGTGCCAGCAGCCCGACGGGGGACTACCCCAATGAGCAGTTCTTC
CDR3: CASSPTGDYPNEQFF
D: TRBD2
size: .
V: TRBV5-6
J: TRBJ2-1

DNA: TGTGCCAGCAGCTTACCCCCGACCCGGGACCTCTTTTTT
CDR3: CASSLPPTRDLFF
D: .
size: .
V: TRBV7-2
J: TRBJ2-2

DNA: TGTGCCAGCAGCCAAAACCCCCCTTCCTACTCTGGGGCCAACGTCCTGACTTTC
CDR3: CASSQNPPSYSGANVLTF
D: .
size: .
V: TRBV14
J: TRBJ2-6

DNA: TGCGCCAGCAGCCAAGTGGGCTTGTTGGGACAGGGGGCCCCTATGAACACTGAAGCTTTCTTT
CDR3: CASSQVGLLGQGAPMNTEAFF
D: TRBD1
size: .
V: TRBV4-3
J: TRBJ1-1

DNA: TGTGCCATCAGTGAGTCGACAGTAACTGGGGCCAACGTCCTGACTTTC
CDR3: CAISESTVTGANVLTF
D: .
size: .
V: TRBV10-3
J: TRBJ2-6